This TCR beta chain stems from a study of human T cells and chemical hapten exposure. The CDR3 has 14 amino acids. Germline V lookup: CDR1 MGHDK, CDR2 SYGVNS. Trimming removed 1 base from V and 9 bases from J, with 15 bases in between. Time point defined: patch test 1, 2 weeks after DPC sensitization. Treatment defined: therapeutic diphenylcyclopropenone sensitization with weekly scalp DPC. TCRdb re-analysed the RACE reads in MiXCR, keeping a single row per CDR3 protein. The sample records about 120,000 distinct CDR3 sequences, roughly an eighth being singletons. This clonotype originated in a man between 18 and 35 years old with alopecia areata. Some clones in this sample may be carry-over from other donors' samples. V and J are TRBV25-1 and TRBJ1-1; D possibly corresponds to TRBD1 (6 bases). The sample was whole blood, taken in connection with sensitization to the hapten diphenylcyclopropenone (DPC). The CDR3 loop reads CASSEFSGQQQAFF. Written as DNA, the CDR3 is TGTGCCAGCAGTGAATTCTCCGGACAGCAACAAGCTTTCTTT.